This entry is about one T cell receptor (beta chain). Libraries were prepared by immunoSEQ multiplex PCR; TCRdb keeps only in-frame clonotypes and omits some of them. The table has about 200,000 clones, 60% to 85% seen once. Germline V gives CDR1 MNHNY, CDR2 SVGAGI (reference sequence). The V segment lost 6 bases and the J segment 6 bases; nucleotides outside the gene matches: 6. The CDR3 has 13 amino acids. This sample was included in a study of blood T cell repertoires in COVID-19. Sequencing used peripheral blood. V is TRBV6-6 and J is TRBJ1-2; TRBD1 matches 8 bases. The sequence derives from a woman between 65 and 79 years old with acute or convalescent COVID-19. This chain's CDR3 is CASRMTGADGYTF. Here the CDR3 DNA reads TGTGCCAGCAGGATGACAGGGGCAGATGGCTACACCTTC.